This T cell receptor beta chain came from a study of T cell responses to AZD1222 COVID-19 vaccine. Study-level findings and limits: Distributed over spike, vaccine-associated CD4 TCRs predominated at 160-218 and 743-854.

The CDR3 runs to 13 residues. Trimming shortened V by 5 bases and J by 6 bases, and 11 bases separated the two germline ends. In its sample, this clone was seen a few times. Its target is not known. Sequencing used immunoSEQ multiplex PCR; TCRdb keeps in-frame clones, though not all of them. The repertoire includes under 200,000 clones, around 88% of them detected once, and 1.1% sits in the top ten. The source is an adult who received the AZD1222 COVID-19 vaccine. This chain uses TRBV12-3 or TRBV12-4 with TRBJ2-1; D gene uncertain. Material: peripheral blood, obtained 28 days after the second AZD1222 dose. As DNA, the CDR3 is TGTGCCAGCAGTAGAAACGACTTCAATGAGCAGTTCTTC. This encodes CASSRNDFNEQFF.